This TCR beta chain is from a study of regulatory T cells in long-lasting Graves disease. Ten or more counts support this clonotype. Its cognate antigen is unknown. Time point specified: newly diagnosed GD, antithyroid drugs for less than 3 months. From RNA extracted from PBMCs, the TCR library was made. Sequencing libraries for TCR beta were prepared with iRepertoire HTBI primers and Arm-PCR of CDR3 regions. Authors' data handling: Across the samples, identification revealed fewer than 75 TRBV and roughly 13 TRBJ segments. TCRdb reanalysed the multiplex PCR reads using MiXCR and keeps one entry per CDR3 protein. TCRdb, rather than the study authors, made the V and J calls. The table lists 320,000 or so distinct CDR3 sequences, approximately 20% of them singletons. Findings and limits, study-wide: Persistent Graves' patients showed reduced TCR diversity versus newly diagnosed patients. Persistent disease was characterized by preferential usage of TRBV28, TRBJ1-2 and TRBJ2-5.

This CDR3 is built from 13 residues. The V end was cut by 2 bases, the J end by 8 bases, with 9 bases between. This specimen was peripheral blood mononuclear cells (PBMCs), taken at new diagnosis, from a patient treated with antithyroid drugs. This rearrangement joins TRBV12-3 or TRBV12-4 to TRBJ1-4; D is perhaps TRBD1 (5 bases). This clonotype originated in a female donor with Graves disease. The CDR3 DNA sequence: TGTGCCAGCAGTTTACAGGGCTGGGAAAAACTGTTTTTT. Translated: CASSLQGWEKLFF.